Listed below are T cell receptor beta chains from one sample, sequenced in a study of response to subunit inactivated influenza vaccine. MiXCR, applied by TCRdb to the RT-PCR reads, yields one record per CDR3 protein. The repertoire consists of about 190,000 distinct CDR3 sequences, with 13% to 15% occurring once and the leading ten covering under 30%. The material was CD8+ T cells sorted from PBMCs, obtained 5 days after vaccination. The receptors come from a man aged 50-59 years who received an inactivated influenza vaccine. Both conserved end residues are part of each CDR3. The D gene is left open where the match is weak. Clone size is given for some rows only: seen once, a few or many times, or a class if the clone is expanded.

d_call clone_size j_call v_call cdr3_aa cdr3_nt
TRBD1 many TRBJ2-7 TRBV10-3 CAISSTTGTGNEQYF TGTGCCATCAGTTCCACCACCGGGACAGGGAACGAGCAGTACTTC
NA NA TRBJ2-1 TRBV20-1 CSARIALSENEQFF TGCAGTGCTAGAATAGCGCTTTCGGAGAATGAGCAGTTCTTC
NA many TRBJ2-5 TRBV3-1 CASSQNEGGYQETQYF TGTGCCAGCAGCCAAAACGAGGGCGGGTACCAAGAGACCCAGTACTTC
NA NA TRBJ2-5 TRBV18 CASSPPGRETQYF TGTGCCAGCTCACCACCAGGGAGGGAGACCCAGTACTTC
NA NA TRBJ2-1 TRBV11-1 CASSYPEGGAREQFF TGTGCCAGCAGCTACCCGGAGGGGGGGGCGAGGGAGCAGTTCTTC
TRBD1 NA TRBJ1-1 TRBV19 CASSIGTGGNTEAFF TGTGCCAGTAGTATCGGGACAGGGGGGAACACTGAAGCTTTCTTT
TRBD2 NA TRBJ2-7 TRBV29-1 CSVGLAGGYEQYF TGCAGCGTTGGATTGGCGGGAGGCTACGAGCAGTACTTC
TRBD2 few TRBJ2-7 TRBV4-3 CASSQWDSGEFYEQYF TGCGCCAGCAGCCAATGGGATAGCGGGGAATTCTACGAGCAGTACTTC
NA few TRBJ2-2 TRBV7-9 CASSLGPVDRELFF TGTGCCAGCAGCTTAGGGCCGGTTGACCGGGAGCTGTTTTTT
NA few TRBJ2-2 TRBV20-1 CSASRTTGTGELFF TGCAGTGCTAGTCGCACAACGGGCACCGGGGAGCTGTTTTTT
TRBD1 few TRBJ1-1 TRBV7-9 CASAGTAEAFF TGTGCCAGCGCGGGGACAGCAGAAGCTTTCTTT
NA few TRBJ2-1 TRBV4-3 CASSHLGWGDNEQFF TGCGCCAGCAGCCACCTCGGGTGGGGTGACAATGAGCAGTTCTTC
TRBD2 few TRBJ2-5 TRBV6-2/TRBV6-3 CASRPIPGLGRLETQYF TGTGCCAGCAGACCTATTCCGGGACTAGGTCGTTTAGAGACCCAGTACTTC
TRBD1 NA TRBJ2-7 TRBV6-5 CASSYLDRGGDEQYF TGTGCCAGCAGTTACCTGGACAGGGGGGGAGACGAGCAGTACTTC
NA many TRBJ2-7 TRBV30 CAWNLGDTSSYEQYF TGTGCCTGGAACCTCGGGGACACTTCTTCCTACGAGCAGTACTTC
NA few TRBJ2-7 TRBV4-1 CASSPGSGGTYEQYF TGCGCCAGCAGCCCCGGATCAGGGGGGACCTACGAGCAGTACTTC
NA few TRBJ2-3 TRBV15 CATSREQLPFSTDTQYF TGTGCCACCAGCAGAGAACAGCTCCCCTTCTCCACAGATACGCAGTATTTT
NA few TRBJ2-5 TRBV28 CASSLFPGDGETQYF TGTGCCAGCAGTTTATTCCCGGGGGACGGCGAGACCCAGTACTTC
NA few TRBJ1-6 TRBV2 CASSMAGGSYNSPLHF TGTGCCAGCAGTATGGCGGGAGGCTCCTATAATTCACCCCTCCACTTT
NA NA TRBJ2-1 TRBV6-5 CASGIEQFF TGTGCCAGCGGAATTGAGCAGTTCTTC
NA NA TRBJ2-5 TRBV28 CASRGAGQETQYF TGTGCCAGCAGAGGGGCAGGACAAGAGACCCAGTACTTC
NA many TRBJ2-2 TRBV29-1 CSVDNPTGSTGELFF TGCAGCGTTGATAACCCGACAGGATCAACCGGGGAGCTGTTTTTT
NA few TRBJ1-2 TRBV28 CASSLNPAGGYTF TGTGCCAGCAGTTTGAACCCGGCGGGGGGCTACACCTTC
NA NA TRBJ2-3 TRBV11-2 CASSLDGGNPSTDTQYF TGTGCCAGCAGCTTAGATGGGGGGAACCCTAGCACAGATACGCAGTATTTT
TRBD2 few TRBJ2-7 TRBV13 CASSLTSGGASDEQYF TGTGCCAGCAGCTTAACTAGCGGGGGGGCCTCGGACGAGCAGTACTTC
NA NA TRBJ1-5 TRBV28 CASRTPGRLSNQPQHF TGTGCCAGCAGGACCCCGGGACGGCTTAGCAATCAGCCCCAGCATTTT
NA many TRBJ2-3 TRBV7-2 CASSFLGPDTQYF TGTGCCAGCAGCTTTCTGGGACCAGATACGCAGTATTTT
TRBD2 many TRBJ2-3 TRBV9 CASSVGGGGTDTQYF TGTGCCAGCAGCGTAGGGGGCGGGGGAACAGATACGCAGTATTTT
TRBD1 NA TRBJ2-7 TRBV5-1 CASRVAGGRVDEQYF TGCGCCAGCAGAGTGGCAGGGGGCAGAGTAGACGAGCAGTACTTC